The 17 T cell receptor beta chains reported below all come from one sample, sequenced in a study of blood T cells in healthy people across ages. The second PCR ran 7 to 11 cycles with a sample-barcoded 5' primer and J-beta primers. TCRdb processed the 5' RACE reads anew with MiXCR; each CDR3 protein has one entry. The sample carries 760,000 or so distinct CDR3 sequences, about 25% recorded once. The same sample was also used in a study of T cells of mothers and their children.

The specimen sequenced was blood. The receptors were sampled from a boy aged 5 to 17 in good health.

This chain uses TRBV21-1 with TRBJ2-7. TRBV21-1 is recorded as a pseudogene. CDR3 length: 15 residues. The CDR3 here is CASSKKDRGSCEQYF. CDR3 nucleotides: TGTGCCAGCAGCAAAAAGGACAGGGGGTCCTGCGAGCAGTACTTC.

This chain uses TRBV7-9 with TRBJ2-1, with TRBD2 identical over 9 bases. The germline CDR1 and CDR2 sequences are SEHNR and FQNEAQ (reference sequence). The CDR3 loop spans 17 amino acids. V shed 0 bases and J 7 bases; nucleotides not matched to a gene: 10. The DNA for the CDR3 is TGTGCCAGCAGCTTAGCCGGCGGGGGGGCCTCGAGTAATGAGCAGTTCTTC. Its protein product is CASSLAGGGASSNEQFF.

This clonotype was seen a handful of times. V gene TRBV6-1 combines with J gene TRBJ2-5; TRBD1 agrees at 8 bases. CDR1 and CDR2 from the germline V gene are MNHNS and SASEGT. V lost 5 bases to trimming and J lost 2 bases; unmatched junction nucleotides: 16. This CDR3 region has 18 residues. CDR3 amino acids: CASSPPLGQGEGQETQYF. The CDR3 DNA sequence: TGTGCCAGCAGTCCTCCTCTTGGACAGGGCGAGGGTCAAGAGACCCAGTACTTC.

The chain couples TRBV4-2 to TRBJ2-1; 10 bases align to TRBD2. V lost 0 bases and J lost 3; bases outside the gene matches: 2. The CDR3 has 16 amino acids. CDR1 and CDR2 from the germline V gene are LGHNA and YNFKEQ. CDR3: CASSQEWTSGYNEQFF. The CDR3 coding sequence is TGTGCCAGCAGCCAAGAGTGGACTAGCGGCTACAATGAGCAGTTCTTC.

The V gene is TRBV28, the J gene TRBJ2-7, with TRBD2 as a possible D gene (5 bases). The germline V gene encodes CDR1 MDHEN and CDR2 SYDVKM. The CDR3 contains 14 residues. Trimming left V 7 bases short and J 1 base short, with 14 bases between. The CDR3 sequence: CASISGKGSYEQYF. The CDR3, as DNA: TGTGCCAGCATATCCGGGAAGGGATCCTACGAGCAGTACTTC.

This chain connects TRBV12-3 or TRBV12-4 to TRBJ2-3, with D tentatively TRBD2 (6 bases). Deletions cut 7 bases from V and 2 bases from J, with 13 bases between. CDR3 length: 14 residues. The CDR3, as DNA: TGTGCCAGCATCGCTGCTAGCGACACAGATACGCAGTATTTT. It translates to CASIAASDTDTQYF.

This chain links TRBV27 with TRBJ2-5; either TRBD1 or TRBD2 may fit D (5 bases each). The last part of the DNA fits TRBJ2-1 better; the J call may be wrong. Germline V gene lookup returns CDR1 MNHEY and CDR2 SMNVEV (reference sequence). The CDR3 extends over 16 amino acids. Here the CDR3 reads CASRLGDSVSYNEQFF. The CDR3 bases are TGTGCCAGCAGATTGGGGGATTCCGTGTCCTACAATGAGCAGTTCTTC.

The chain uses TRBV20-1 and TRBJ1-6; D unclear. Deletions cut 3 bases from V and 3 bases from J, with 12 bases between. Germline CDR1 and CDR2: DFQATT and SNEGSKA (reference sequence). The CDR3 loop spans 15 amino acids. CDR3 sequence: CSASEREVYNSPLHF. The CDR3 bases are TGCAGTGCTAGCGAGAGGGAAGTCTATAATTCACCCCTCCACTTT.

The chain joins TRBV3-1 to TRBJ2-5; 9 nucleotides align to TRBD2. The germline CDR1 and CDR2 sequences are LGHDT and YNNKEL (reference sequence). This CDR3 region has 17 residues. V shed 0 bases and J 6 bases; nucleotides not matched to a gene: 11. CDR3 nucleotide sequence: TGTGCCAGCAGCCAAGATGAGTGGGGGCGGGGGGGAAAGACCCAGTACTTC. It encodes CASSQDEWGRGGKTQYF.

V gene TRBV7-9 combines with J gene TRBJ1-2; D is possibly TRBD1 (5 bases). From germline, CDR1 is SEHNR and CDR2 FQNEAQ (reference sequence). The CDR3 has 16 amino acids. Trimming pared 2 bases from V and 0 bases from J, leaving 13 bases between. This CDR3 is CASSLIGALANYGYTF. CDR3 DNA: TGTGCCAGCAGCTTAATAGGGGCTCTCGCTAACTATGGCTACACCTTC.

The rearrangement links TRBV10-3 to TRBJ1-1; D is perhaps TRBD1 (6 bases). Per the germline V gene, CDR1 is ENHRY and CDR2 is SYGVKD. V lost 3 bases, J lost 2 bases, and 7 bases lay in between. The CDR3 extends over 13 amino acids. The CDR3 nucleotides are TGTGCCATCAGTGACAGGGGCAACACTGAAGCTTTCTTT. This gives the protein CAISDRGNTEAFF.

The V call is TRBV20-1, the J call TRBJ1-1, with D hard to call. CDR1 is DFQATT and CDR2 is SNEGSKA in the germline V gene (reference sequence). The CDR3 contains 17 residues. V was shortened by 0 bases and J by 2 bases, with 19 bases between the two germline ends. The CDR3 nucleotides are TGCAGTGCTAGAGATGAAGGGTCCACATCGGCTAACACTGAAGCTTTCTTT. Encoded protein: CSARDEGSTSANTEAFF.

The chain couples TRBV7-2 to TRBJ2-2, with 14 bases identical to TRBD2. This CDR3 has 18 amino acids. The J segment lost 7 bases and the V segment lost 5 bases, leaving 12 bases of the junction unmatched. Germline-derived CDR1 and CDR2 are SGHTA and FQGNSA. CDR3 amino acids: CASSTETSGRAYGGELFF. CDR3 DNA: TGTGCCAGCAGCACCGAGACTAGCGGGAGGGCCTATGGCGGGGAGCTGTTTTTT.

The chain couples TRBV4-2 to TRBJ2-7, with 7 bases that match TRBD1. CDR1 LGHNA and CDR2 YNFKEQ come from the germline V gene. J lost 5 bases, V lost 4 bases, and 14 bases had no gene match. This CDR3 has 16 residues. The CDR3 region has the DNA TGTGCCAGCAGCCCCCCCTTCGGACAGGCCCCCCACGAGCAGTACTTC. Translation: CASSPPFGQAPHEQYF.

The chain recombines TRBV29-1 with TRBJ2-5; TRBD1 agrees at 8 bases. Germline V CDR1 and CDR2: SQVTM, ANQGSEA. V shed 7 bases, J shed 9 bases, and the junction held 10 bases outside the gene matches. This CDR3 is 12 amino acids long. The CDR3 sequence: CSALTGEGAQYF. The CDR3, as DNA: TGCAGCGCCTTGACAGGGGAAGGGGCCCAGTACTTC.

The chain combines TRBV24-1 with TRBJ2-5; TRBD2 matches 11 bases. The DNA end is more similar to TRBJ2-1, so the J call may be wrong. The CDR3 loop spans 15 amino acids. Germline loops: CDR1 KGHDR, CDR2 SFDVKD. The CDR3 is CATSDLLAGGDEQFF. In DNA, the CDR3 is TGTGCCACCAGTGACCTCCTAGCGGGGGGCGATGAGCAGTTCTTC.

This clonotype appeared a few times. CDR3 sequence reads: CASSIGDNNEQFF. The DNA of the CDR3 is TGTGCCAGTAGTATAGGGGACAACAATGAGCAGTTCTTC. The V and J genes are TRBV19 and TRBJ2-1; D is possibly TRBD1 (6 bases). The ends were cut back, 1 base at V and 5 bases at J, with 6 bases in the middle. This CDR3 spans 13 amino acids. In germline, CDR1 is LNHDA, CDR2 SQIVND (reference sequence). Variable domain in full (rest from reference TRBV19 and TRBJ2-1): DGGITQSPKYLFRKEGQNVTLSCEQNLNHDAMYWYRQDPGQGLRLIYYSQIVNDFQKGDIAEGYSVSREKKESFPLTVTSAQKNPTAFYLCASSIGDNNEQFFGPGTRLTVL.